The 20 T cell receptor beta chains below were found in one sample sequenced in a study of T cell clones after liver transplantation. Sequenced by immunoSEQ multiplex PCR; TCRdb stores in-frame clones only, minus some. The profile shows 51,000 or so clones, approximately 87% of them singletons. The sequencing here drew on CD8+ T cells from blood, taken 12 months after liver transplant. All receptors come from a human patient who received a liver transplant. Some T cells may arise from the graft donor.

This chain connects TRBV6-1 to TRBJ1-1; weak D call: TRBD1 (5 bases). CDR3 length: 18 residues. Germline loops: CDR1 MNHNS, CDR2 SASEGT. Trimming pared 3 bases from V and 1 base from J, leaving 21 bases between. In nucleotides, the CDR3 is TGTGCCAGCAGTGAGCCTCCTCGGGTGGGACGGCCGAACACTGAAGCTTTCTTT. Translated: CASSEPPRVGRPNTEAFF.

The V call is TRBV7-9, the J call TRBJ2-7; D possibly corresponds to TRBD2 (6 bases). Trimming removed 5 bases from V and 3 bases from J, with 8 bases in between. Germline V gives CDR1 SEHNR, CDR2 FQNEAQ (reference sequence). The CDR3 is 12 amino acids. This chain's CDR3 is CASSRESYEQYF. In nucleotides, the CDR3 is TGTGCCAGCAGCCGGGAGAGCTACGAGCAGTACTTC. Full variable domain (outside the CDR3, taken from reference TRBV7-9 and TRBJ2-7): DTGVSQNPRHKITKRGQNVTFRCDPISEHNRLYWYRQTLGQGPEFLTYFQNEAQLEKSRLLSDRFSAERPKGSFSTLEIQRTEQGDSAMYLCASSRESYEQYFGPGTRLTVT.

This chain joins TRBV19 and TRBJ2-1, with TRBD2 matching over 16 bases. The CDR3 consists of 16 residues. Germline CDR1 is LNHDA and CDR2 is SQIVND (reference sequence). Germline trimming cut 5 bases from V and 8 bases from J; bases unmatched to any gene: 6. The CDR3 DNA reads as TGTGCCAGTAGTGGGGGACTAGCGGGAGGGCCCCATGAGCAGTTCTTC. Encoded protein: CASSGGLAGGPHEQFF.

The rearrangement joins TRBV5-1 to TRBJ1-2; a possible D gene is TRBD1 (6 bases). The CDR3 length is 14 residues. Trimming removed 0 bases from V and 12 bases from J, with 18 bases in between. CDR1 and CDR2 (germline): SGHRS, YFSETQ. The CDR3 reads CASSLVQGRNPDTF. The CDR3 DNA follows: TGCGCCAGCAGCTTGGTACAGGGTCGGAATCCGGACACCTTC.

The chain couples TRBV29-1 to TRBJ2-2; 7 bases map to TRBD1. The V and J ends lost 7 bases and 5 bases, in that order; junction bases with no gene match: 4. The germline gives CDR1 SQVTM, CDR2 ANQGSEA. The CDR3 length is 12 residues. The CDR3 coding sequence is TGCAGCGCCATGACAGGGACCGGGGAGCTGTTTTTT. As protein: CSAMTGTGELFF.

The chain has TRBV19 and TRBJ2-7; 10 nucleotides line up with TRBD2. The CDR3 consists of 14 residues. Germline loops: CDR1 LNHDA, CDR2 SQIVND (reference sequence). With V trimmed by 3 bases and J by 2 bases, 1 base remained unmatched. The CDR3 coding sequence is TGTGCCAGTAGTATGGGACTAGCGACCTACGAGCAGTACTTC. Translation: CASSMGLATYEQYF. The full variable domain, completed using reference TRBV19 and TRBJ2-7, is DGGITQSPKYLFRKEGQNVTLSCEQNLNHDAMYWYRQDPGQGLRLIYYSQIVNDFQKGDIAEGYSVSREKKESFPLTVTSAQKNPTAFYLCASSMGLATYEQYFGPGTRLTVT.

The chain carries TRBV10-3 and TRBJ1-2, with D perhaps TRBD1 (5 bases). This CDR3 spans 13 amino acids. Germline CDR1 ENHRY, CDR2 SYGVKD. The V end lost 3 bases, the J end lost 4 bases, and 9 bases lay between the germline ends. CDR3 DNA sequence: TGTGCCATCAGTGACGGGACCCTCTATGGCTACACCTTC. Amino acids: CAISDGTLYGYTF.

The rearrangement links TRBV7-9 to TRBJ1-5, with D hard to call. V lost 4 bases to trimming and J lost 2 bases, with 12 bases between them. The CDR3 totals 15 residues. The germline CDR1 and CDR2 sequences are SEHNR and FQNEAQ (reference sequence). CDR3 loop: CASSSTAMGNQPQHF. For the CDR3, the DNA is TGTGCCAGCAGCTCCACGGCCATGGGCAATCAGCCCCAGCATTTT.

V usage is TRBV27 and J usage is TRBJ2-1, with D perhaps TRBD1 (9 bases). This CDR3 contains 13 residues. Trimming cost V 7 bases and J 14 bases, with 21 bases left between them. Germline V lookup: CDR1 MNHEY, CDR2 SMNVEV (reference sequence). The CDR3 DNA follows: TGTGCCAGCACCGGGGGGGACAGGGATTACGAGTTCTTC. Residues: CASTGGDRDYEFF.

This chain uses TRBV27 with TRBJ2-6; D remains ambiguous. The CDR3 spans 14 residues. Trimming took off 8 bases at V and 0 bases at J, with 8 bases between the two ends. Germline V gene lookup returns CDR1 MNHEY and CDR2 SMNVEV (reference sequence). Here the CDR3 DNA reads TGTGCCAGCGGGGTCAGCTCTGGGGCCAACGTCCTGACTTTC. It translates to CASGVSSGANVLTF.

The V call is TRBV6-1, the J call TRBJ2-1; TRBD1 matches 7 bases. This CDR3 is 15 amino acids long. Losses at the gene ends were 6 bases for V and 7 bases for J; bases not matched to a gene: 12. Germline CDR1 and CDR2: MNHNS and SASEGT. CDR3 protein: CASSSQGVWMNEQFF. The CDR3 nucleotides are TGTGCCAGCAGCTCCCAGGGGGTGTGGATGAATGAGCAGTTCTTC.

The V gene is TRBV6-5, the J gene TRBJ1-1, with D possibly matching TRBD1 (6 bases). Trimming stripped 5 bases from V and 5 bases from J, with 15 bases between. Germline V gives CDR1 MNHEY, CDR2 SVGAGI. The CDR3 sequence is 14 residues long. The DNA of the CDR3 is TGTGCCAGCAGTCCCCGGCAGGGGTGGACTGAAGCTTTCTTT. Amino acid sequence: CASSPRQGWTEAFF.

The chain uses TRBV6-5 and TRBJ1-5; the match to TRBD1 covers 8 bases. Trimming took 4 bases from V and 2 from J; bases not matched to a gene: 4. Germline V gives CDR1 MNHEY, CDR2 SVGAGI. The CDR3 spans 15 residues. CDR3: CASSSGTGGNQPQHF. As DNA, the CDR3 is TGTGCCAGCAGTTCCGGGACAGGCGGCAATCAGCCCCAGCATTTT.

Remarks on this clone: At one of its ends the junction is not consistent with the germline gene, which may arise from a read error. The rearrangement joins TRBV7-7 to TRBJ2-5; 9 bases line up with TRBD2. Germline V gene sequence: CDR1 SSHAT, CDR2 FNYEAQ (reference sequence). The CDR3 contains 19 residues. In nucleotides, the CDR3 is TGTGCTAGCAGCTCTGGGGACCTAGTCCCGGGACTAGCAACCGAGACCCAGTACTTC. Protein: CASSSGDLVPGLATETQYF.

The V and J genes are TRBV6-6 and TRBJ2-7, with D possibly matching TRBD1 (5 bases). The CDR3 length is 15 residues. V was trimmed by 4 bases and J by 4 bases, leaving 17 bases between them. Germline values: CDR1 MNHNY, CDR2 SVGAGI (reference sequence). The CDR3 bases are TGTGCCAGCAGTTCTCTCCCCAATAAGGGGTACGAGCAGTACTTC. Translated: CASSSLPNKGYEQYF.

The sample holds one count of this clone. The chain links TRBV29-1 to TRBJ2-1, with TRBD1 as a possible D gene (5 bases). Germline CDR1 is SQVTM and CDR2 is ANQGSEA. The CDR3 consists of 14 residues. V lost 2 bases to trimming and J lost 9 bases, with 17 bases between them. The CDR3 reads CSVETDTGYFEQFF. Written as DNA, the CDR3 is TGCAGCGTTGAAACGGACACGGGTTATTTTGAGCAGTTCTTC.

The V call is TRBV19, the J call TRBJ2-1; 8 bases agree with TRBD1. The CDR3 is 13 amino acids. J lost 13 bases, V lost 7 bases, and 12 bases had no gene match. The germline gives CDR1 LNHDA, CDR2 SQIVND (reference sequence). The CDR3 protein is CASTASGGASQFF. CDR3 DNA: TGTGCCAGTACCGCCTCAGGGGGCGCGTCACAGTTCTTC.

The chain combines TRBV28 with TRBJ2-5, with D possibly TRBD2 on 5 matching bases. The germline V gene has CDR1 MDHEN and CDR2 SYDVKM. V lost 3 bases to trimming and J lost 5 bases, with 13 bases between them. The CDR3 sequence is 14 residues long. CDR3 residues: CASSFSRVWETQYF. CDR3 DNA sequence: TGTGCCAGCAGTTTTTCGAGGGTTTGGGAGACCCAGTACTTC.

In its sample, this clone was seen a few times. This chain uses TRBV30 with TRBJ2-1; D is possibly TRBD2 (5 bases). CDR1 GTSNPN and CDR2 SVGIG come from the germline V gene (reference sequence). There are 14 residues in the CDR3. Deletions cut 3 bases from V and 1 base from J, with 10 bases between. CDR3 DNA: TGTGCCTGGAGGGAAGCGGTTTCCTACAATGAGCAGTTCTTC. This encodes CAWREAVSYNEQFF. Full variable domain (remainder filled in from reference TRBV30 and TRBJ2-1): SQTIHQWPATLVQPVGSPLSLECTVEGTSNPNLYWYRQAAGRGLQLLFYSVGIGQISSEVPQNLSASRPQDRQFILSSKKLLLSDSGFYLCAWREAVSYNEQFFGPGTRLTVL.

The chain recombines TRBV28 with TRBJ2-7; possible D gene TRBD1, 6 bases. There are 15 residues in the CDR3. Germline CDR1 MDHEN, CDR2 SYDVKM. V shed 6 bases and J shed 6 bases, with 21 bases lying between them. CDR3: CASSLYGTSWGEQYF. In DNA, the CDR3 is TGTGCCAGCAGCCTCTACGGGACAAGTTGGGGCGAGCAGTACTTC.